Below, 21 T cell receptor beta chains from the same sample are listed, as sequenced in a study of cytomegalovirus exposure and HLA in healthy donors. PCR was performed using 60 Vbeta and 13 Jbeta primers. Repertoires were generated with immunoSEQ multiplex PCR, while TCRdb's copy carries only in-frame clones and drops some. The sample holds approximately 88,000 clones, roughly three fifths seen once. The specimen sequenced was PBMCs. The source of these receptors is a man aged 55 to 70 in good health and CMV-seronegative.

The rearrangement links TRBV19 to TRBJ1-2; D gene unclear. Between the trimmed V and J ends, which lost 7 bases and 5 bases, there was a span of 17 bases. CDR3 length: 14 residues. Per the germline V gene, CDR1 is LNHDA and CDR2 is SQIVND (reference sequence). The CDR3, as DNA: TGTGCCAGTACTAGGTCAGTTCTTCGGTATGGCTACACCTTC. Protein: CASTRSVLRYGYTF.

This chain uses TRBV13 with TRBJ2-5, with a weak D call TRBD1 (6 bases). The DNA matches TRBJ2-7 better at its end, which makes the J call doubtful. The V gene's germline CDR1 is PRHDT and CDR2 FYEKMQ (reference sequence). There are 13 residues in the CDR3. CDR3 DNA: TGTGCCAGCAGCTTACGAACAGGGTACGAGCAGTACTTC. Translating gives CASSLRTGYEQYF.

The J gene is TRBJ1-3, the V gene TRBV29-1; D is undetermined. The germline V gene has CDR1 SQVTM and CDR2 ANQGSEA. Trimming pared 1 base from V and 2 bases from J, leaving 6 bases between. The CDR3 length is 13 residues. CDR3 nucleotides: TGCAGCGTTGAAGCACAGACTGGAAACACCATATATTTT. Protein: CSVEAQTGNTIYF. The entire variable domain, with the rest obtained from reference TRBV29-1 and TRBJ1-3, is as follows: SAVISQKPSRDICQRGTSLTIQCQVDSQVTMMFWYRQQPGQSLTLIATANQGSEATYESGFVIDKFPISRPNLTFSTLTVSNMSPEDSSIYLCSVEAQTGNTIYFGEGSWLTVV.

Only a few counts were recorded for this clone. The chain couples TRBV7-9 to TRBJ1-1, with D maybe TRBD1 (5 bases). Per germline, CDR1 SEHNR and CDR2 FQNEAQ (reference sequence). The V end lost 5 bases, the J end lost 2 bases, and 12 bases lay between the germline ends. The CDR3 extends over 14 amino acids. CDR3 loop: CASSARDLNTEAFF. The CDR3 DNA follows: TGTGCCAGCAGCGCCAGGGATCTAAACACTGAAGCTTTCTTT.

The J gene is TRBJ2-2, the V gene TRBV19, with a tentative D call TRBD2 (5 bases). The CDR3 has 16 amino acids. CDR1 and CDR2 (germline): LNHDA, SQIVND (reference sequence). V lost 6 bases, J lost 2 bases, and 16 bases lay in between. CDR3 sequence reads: CASRPDGVQNTGELFF. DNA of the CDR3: TGTGCCAGTAGGCCTGACGGGGTCCAAAACACCGGGGAGCTGTTTTTT.

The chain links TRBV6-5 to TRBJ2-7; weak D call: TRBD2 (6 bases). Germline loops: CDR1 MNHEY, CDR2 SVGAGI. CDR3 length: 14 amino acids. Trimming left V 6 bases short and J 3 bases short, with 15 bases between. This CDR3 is CASSLTAGGYEQYF. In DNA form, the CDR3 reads TGTGCCAGCAGCCTTACGGCCGGGGGCTACGAGCAGTACTTC.

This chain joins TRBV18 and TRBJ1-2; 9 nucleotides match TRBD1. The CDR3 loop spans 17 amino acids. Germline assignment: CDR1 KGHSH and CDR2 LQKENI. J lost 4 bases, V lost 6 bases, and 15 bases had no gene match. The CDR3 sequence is CASSFRTGEVRPYGYTF. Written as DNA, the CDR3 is TGTGCCAGCTCCTTCCGGACAGGGGAAGTTCGTCCCTATGGCTACACCTTC. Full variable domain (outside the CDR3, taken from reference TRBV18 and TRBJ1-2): NAGVMQNPRHLVRRRGQEARLRCSPMKGHSHVYWYRQLPEEGLKFMVYLQKENIIDESGMPKERFSAEFPKEGPSILRIQQVVRGDSAAYFCASSFRTGEVRPYGYTFGSGTRLTVV.

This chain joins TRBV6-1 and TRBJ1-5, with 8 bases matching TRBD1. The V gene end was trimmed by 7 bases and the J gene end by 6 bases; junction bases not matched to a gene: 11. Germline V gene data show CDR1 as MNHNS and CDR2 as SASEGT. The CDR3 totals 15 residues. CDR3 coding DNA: TGTGCCAGCACAATGACAGGGGTGTCGGGTCAGCCCCAGCATTTT. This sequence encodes CASTMTGVSGQPQHF.

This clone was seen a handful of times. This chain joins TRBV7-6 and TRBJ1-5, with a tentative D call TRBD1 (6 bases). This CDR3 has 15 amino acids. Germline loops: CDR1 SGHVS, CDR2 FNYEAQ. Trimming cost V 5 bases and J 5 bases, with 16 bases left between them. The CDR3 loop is CASSELGGAYQPQHF. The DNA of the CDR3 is TGTGCCAGCAGCGAGCTGGGGGGGGCGTATCAGCCCCAGCATTTT.

The CDR3: CASSQTGRPYNEQFF. The CDR3 DNA sequence: TGTGCCAGCAGTCAGACAGGGCGGCCCTACAATGAGCAGTTCTTC. This rearrangement joins TRBV6-6 to TRBJ2-1; 7 bases agree with TRBD1. The CDR3 is made up of 15 amino acids. V lost 5 bases, J lost 2 bases, and 6 bases stayed unmatched. Germline CDR1 reads MNHNY; CDR2 reads SVGAGI (reference sequence).

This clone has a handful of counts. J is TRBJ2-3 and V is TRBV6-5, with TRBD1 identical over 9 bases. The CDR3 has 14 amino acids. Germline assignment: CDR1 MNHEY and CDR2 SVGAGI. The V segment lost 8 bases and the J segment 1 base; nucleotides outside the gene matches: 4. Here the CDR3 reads CASAQGAGTDTQYF. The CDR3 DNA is TGTGCCAGCGCACAGGGGGCTGGCACAGATACGCAGTATTTT.

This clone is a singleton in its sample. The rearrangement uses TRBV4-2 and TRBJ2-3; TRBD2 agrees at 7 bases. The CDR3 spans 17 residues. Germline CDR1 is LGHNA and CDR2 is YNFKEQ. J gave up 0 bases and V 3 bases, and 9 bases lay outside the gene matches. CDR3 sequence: CASSHSMGGGSTDTQYF. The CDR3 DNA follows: TGTGCCAGCAGCCACAGTATGGGGGGGGGAAGCACAGATACGCAGTATTTT.

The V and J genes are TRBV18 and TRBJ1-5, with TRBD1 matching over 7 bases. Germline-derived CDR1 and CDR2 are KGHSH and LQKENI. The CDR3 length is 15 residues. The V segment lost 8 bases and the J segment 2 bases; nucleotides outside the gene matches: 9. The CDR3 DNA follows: TGTGCCAGCGCTCTACAGGGGAATCGCAATCAGCCCCAGCATTTT. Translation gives CASALQGNRNQPQHF.

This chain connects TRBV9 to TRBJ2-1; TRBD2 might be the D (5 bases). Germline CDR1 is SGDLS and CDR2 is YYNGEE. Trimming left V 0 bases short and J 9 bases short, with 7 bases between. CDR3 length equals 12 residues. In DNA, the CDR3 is TGTGCCAGCAGCGTAGGGCGGGCTGAGCAGTTCTTC. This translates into CASSVGRAEQFF.

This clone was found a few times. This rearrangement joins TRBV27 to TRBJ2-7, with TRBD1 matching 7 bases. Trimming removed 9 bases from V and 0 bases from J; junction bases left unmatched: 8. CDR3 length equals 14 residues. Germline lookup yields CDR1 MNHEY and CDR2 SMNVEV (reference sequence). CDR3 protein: CASKSGTDSYEQYF. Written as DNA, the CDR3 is TGTGCCAGTAAATCCGGGACAGACTCCTACGAGCAGTACTTC.

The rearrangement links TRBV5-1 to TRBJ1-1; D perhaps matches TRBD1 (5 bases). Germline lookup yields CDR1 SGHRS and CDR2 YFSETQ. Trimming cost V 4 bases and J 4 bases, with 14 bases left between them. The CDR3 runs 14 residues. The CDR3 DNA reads TGCGCCAGCAGCGTGGGAGAGGGACTCACTGAAGCTTTCTTT. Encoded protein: CASSVGEGLTEAFF.

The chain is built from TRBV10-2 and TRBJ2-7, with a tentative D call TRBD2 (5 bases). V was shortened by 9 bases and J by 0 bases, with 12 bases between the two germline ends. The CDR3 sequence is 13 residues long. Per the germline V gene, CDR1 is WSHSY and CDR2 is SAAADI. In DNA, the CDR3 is TGCGCCAGTCGGTTAGGACTCTCCTACGAGCAGTACTTC. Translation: CASRLGLSYEQYF.

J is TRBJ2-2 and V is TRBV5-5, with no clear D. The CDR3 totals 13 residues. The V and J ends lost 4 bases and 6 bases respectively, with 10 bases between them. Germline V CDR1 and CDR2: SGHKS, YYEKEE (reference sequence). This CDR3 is CASSPDKAGELFF. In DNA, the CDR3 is TGTGCCAGCAGCCCCGACAAAGCCGGGGAGCTGTTTTTT. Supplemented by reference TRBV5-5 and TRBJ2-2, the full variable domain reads DAGVTQSPTHLIKTRGQQVTLRCSPISGHKSVSWYQQVLGQGPQFIFQYYEKEERGRGNFPDRFSARQFPNYSSELNVNALLLGDSALYLCASSPDKAGELFFGEGSRLTVL.

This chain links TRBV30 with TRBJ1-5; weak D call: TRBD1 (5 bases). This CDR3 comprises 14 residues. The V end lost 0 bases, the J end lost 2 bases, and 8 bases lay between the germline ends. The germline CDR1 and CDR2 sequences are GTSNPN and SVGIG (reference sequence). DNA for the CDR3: TGTGCCTGGAGTGTAGGGGCACGCAATCAGCCCCAGCATTTT. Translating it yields CAWSVGARNQPQHF.

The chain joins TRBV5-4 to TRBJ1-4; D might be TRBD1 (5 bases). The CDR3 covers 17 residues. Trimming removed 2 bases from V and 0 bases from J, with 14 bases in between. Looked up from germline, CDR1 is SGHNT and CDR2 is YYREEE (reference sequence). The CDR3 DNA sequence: TGTGCCAGCAGCTTATCGCAGGGATTTACAACTAATGAAAAACTGTTTTTT. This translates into CASSLSQGFTTNEKLFF.

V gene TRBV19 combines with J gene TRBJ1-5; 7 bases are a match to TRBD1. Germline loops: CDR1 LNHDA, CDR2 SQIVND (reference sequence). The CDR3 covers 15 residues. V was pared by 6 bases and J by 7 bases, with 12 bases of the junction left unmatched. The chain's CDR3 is CASRPSGQESQPQHF. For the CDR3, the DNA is TGTGCCAGTAGGCCCTCCGGACAGGAATCCCAGCCCCAGCATTTT.